Following are 18 T cell receptor beta chains from one sample sequenced in a study of T cells in Graves' hyperthyroidism and ophthalmopathy. The source material, RNA transcripts, was used to amplify TCR beta CDR3 regions. Researchers ran a first-round RT-PCR on the TCR CDR3 using the HTBI primer set. TCRdb reprocessed the multiplex PCR reads via MiXCR and lists one record per CDR3 protein. The sample carries around 560,000 distinct CDR3 sequences, 16% recorded once. What was sequenced was blood. These receptors all stem from a woman younger than 35 with Graves' hyperthyroidism.

In its sample, this clonotype was seen a few times. The rearrangement uses TRBV5-1 and TRBJ2-3; tentatively, D is TRBD1 (6 bases). Looked up from germline, CDR1 is SGHRS and CDR2 is YFSETQ. V was shortened by 0 bases and J by 2 bases, with 13 bases between the two germline ends. The CDR3 is 16 residues long. DNA for the CDR3: TGCGCCAGCAGCTTGGATGGGCAGGGGATCACAGATACGCAGTATTTT. Translated, it gives CASSLDGQGITDTQYF.

This clonotype was observed many times. The V and J genes are TRBV12-3 or TRBV12-4 and TRBJ2-5; 7 nucleotides line up with TRBD2. CDR3 length: 12 amino acids. The ends lost 3 bases at V and 10 bases at J; junction bases unmatched: 5. The CDR3: CASSFLAGSQYF. The CDR3 coding sequence is TGTGCCAGCAGTTTCTTAGCGGGCAGCCAGTACTTC.

V and J are TRBV7-9 and TRBJ1-2, with D maybe TRBD1 (6 bases). Germline assignment: CDR1 SEHNR and CDR2 FQNEAQ (reference sequence). The CDR3 has 13 residues. Trimming took 4 bases from V and 9 from J, leaving 15 bases between them. CDR3 DNA sequence: TGTGCCAGCAGCTGGGACACTGGCGTGAGCTACACCTTC. This encodes CASSWDTGVSYTF.

This clonotype has ten or more counts. V is TRBV12-3 or TRBV12-4 and J is TRBJ1-2; D not certain. This CDR3 has 13 amino acids. Trimming shortened V by 4 bases and J by 7 bases, and 13 bases separated the two germline ends. CDR3 coding DNA: TGTGCCAGCAGTTCTCTCCCCCCTCTTGGCTACACCTTC. This codes for CASSSLPPLGYTF.

The rearrangement joins TRBV20-1 to TRBJ2-1; D is uncertain. The CDR3 contains 14 residues. The germline gives CDR1 DFQATT, CDR2 SNEGSKA (reference sequence). The V and J ends lost 1 base and 7 bases respectively, with 14 bases between them. CDR3 coding DNA: TGCAGTGCTAGAGGACCGGCCCCTGGGAATGAGCAGTTCTTC. Translated: CSARGPAPGNEQFF.

The chain carries TRBV24-1 and TRBJ2-5; 10 nucleotides align to TRBD1. Germline lookup yields CDR1 KGHDR and CDR2 SFDVKD. V was pared by 5 bases and J by 2 bases, with 7 bases of the junction left unmatched. This CDR3 comprises 16 residues. The CDR3 bases are TGTGCCACCAGTGCCCGGACAGGGGGGGATCAAGAGACCCAGTACTTC. This gives the protein CATSARTGGDQETQYF.

The sample holds a few counts of this clonotype. The CDR3 region is CASSREDWDTQYF. As DNA, the CDR3 is TGTGCCAGCAGCAGAGAGGACTGGGATACGCAGTATTTT. The chain uses TRBV7-6 and TRBJ2-3; weak D call: TRBD2 (5 bases). The CDR3 contains 13 residues. Germline CDR1 SGHVS, CDR2 FNYEAQ. V dropped 5 bases and J dropped 6 bases, with 12 bases sitting between them.

The chain has TRBV3-1 and TRBJ2-7, with TRBD2 as a possible D gene (6 bases). Germline V gene sequence: CDR1 LGHDT, CDR2 YNNKEL (reference sequence). There are 14 residues in the CDR3. V was shortened by 1 base and J by 2 bases, with 9 bases between the two germline ends. The CDR3 region is CASSQGAGTYEQYF. DNA of the CDR3: TGTGCCAGCAGCCAAGGGGCGGGGACCTACGAGCAGTACTTC.

The V call is TRBV29-1, the J call TRBJ2-7, with TRBD1 matching 7 bases. Germline CDR1 SQVTM, CDR2 ANQGSEA. This CDR3 is 12 amino acids long. With 7 bases clipped from V and 2 bases from J, the junction kept 5 bases outside the gene matches. The CDR3 here is CSALQGTYEQYF. The CDR3, as DNA: TGCAGCGCCTTACAGGGGACCTACGAGCAGTACTTC.

This clonotype has ten or more counts. The V call is TRBV7-2, the J call TRBJ2-1; 8 nucleotides align to TRBD2. The germline gives CDR1 SGHTA, CDR2 FQGNSA. Trimming at V came to 5 bases and at J to 0 bases, leaving 18 bases not matched to a gene. The CDR3 runs to 20 residues. CDR3 loop: CASSQIIGLRRGDSYNEQFF. The CDR3 nucleotides read TGTGCCAGCAGCCAAATAATAGGACTCAGGCGGGGGGACTCCTACAATGAGCAGTTCTTC.

This clonotype was counted a few times. This chain links TRBV4-1 with TRBJ2-3; 12 positions agree with TRBD2. The CDR3 runs 16 residues. Unmatched junction bases numbered 3, after V lost 3 bases and J lost 2 bases. Germline CDR1 is MGHRA and CDR2 is YSYEKL. The CDR3 DNA sequence: TGCGCCAGCAGCCAGGGACTAGCGGGCGACACAGATACGCAGTATTTT. It encodes CASSQGLAGDTDTQYF.

The chain has TRBV29-1 and TRBJ2-1; 7 bases fit TRBD2. The CDR3 is 11 amino acids. V gave up 7 bases and J gave up 6 bases; unmatched junction bases: 3. Germline V CDR1 and CDR2: SQVTM, ANQGSEA. Written as DNA, the CDR3 is TGCAGCGGTGGACTAGTCAATGAGCAGTTCTTC. Translated, it gives CSGGLVNEQFF.

The genes are TRBV29-1 and TRBJ1-2; D unclear. The CDR3 covers 15 residues. With 2 bases removed from V and 7 bases from J, the gap between germline ends came to 20 bases. Germline lookup yields CDR1 SQVTM and CDR2 ANQGSEA. For the CDR3, the DNA is TGCAGCGTTGAACCTTGGGGAGCGGGGATAGGTGGCTACACCTTC. Translated: CSVEPWGAGIGGYTF.

This clonotype was counted many times. The J gene is TRBJ1-6, the V gene TRBV27; maybe TRBD1 (5 bases). The CDR3 extends over 13 amino acids. The germline CDR1 and CDR2 sequences are MNHEY and SMNVEV (reference sequence). V lost 2 bases, J lost 9 bases, and 8 bases lay in between. In nucleotides, the CDR3 is TGTGCCAGCAGTTTAGGGGCTGCTTCACCCCTCCACTTT. Translation: CASSLGAASPLHF.

The chain joins TRBV18 to TRBJ2-7, with D perhaps assigned TRBD1 or TRBD2 (7 bases each). The CDR3 sequence is 16 residues long. Per germline, CDR1 KGHSH and CDR2 LQKENI. V was clipped by 3 bases and J by 5 bases, with 20 bases between them. The CDR3 loop reads CASSPRALRGGDEQYF. In nucleotides, the CDR3 is TGTGCCAGCTCACCCCGAGCTCTCAGGGGGGGTGACGAGCAGTACTTC.

This clonotype occurred many times. The chain uses TRBV12-3 or TRBV12-4 and TRBJ2-1, with D perhaps TRBD2 (5 bases). There are 15 residues in the CDR3. Trimming removed 5 bases at V and 4 bases at J, with 15 bases between. The chain's CDR3 is CASSLDGGRYNEQFF. The CDR3 DNA sequence: TGTGCCAGCAGTCTTGACGGAGGAAGATACAATGAGCAGTTCTTC.

There are many counts of this clonotype. The V gene is TRBV27, the J gene TRBJ2-5; a possible D gene is TRBD1 (6 bases). Between the trimmed V and J ends, which lost 3 bases and 4 bases, there was a span of 9 bases. From germline, CDR1 is MNHEY and CDR2 SMNVEV (reference sequence). The CDR3 contains 13 residues. The CDR3 reads CASSFRTAETQYF. DNA for the CDR3: TGTGCCAGCAGTTTCCGGACAGCAGAGACCCAGTACTTC.

The table lists this clonotype with many counts. This chain connects TRBV2 to TRBJ1-1, with TRBD1 matching 8 bases. J gave up 2 bases and V 5 bases, and 7 bases lay outside the gene matches. Germline loops: CDR1 SNHLY, CDR2 FYNNEI. This CDR3 region has 15 residues. CDR3 in amino acids: CASSSDRGPNTEAFF. The CDR3, as DNA: TGTGCCAGCAGTAGCGACAGGGGCCCCAACACTGAAGCTTTCTTT.